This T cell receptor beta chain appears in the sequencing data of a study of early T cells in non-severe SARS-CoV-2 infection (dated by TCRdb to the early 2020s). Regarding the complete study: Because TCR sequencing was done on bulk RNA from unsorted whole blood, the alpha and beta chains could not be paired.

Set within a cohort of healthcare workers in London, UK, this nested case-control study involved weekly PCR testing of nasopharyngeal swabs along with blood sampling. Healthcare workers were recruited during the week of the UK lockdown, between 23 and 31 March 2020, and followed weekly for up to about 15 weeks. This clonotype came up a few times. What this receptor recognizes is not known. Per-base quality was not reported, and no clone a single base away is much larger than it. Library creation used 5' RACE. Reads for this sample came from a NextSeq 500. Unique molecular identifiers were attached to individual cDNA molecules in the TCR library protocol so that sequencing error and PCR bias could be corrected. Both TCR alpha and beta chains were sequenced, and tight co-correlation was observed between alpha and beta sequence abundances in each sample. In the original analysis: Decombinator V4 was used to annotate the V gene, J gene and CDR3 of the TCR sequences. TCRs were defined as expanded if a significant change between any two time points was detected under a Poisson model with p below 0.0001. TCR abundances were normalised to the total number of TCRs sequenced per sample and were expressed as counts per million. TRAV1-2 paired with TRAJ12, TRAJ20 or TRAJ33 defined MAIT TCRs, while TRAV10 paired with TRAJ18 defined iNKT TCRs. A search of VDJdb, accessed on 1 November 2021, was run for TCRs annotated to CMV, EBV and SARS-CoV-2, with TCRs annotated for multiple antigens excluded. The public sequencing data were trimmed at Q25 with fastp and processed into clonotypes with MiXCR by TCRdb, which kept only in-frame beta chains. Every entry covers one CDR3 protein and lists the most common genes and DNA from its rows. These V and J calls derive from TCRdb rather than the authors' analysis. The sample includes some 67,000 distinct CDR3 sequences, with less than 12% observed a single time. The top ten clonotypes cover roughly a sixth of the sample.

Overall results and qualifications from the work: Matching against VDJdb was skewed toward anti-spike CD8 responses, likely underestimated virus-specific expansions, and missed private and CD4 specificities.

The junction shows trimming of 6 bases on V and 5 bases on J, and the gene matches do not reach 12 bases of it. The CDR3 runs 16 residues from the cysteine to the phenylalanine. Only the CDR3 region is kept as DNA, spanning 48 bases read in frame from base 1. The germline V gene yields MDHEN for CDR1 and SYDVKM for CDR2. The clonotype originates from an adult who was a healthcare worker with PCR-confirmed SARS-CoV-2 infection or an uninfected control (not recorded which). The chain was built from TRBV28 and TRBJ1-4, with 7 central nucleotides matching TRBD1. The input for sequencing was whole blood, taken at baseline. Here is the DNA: TGTGCCAGCAGACCCAGGGGGTCTCTCGGGAATGAAAAACTGTTTTTT. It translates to CASRPRGSLGNEKLFF.